This passage covers 28 T cell receptor beta chains from one sample sequenced in a study of cytomegalovirus exposure and HLA in healthy donors. PCR primers comprised 60 Vbeta and 13 Jbeta primers. Produced via immunoSEQ multiplex PCR; TCRdb's table is partial and in-frame only. The profile shows some 110,000 clones, approximately 74% of them singletons. Input material: PBMCs. Receptors were obtained from a woman aged 50 to 65 in good health and CMV-seropositive.

As regards this clone: This same CDR3 is encoded by further DNA sequences in the sample. The chain uses TRBV30 and TRBJ2-7; possibly TRBD2 for D (6 bases). CDR3 length equals 13 residues. CDR1 and CDR2 (germline): GTSNPN, SVGIG (reference sequence). V was clipped by 0 bases and J by 6 bases, with 12 bases between them. The CDR3 loop reads CAWSVERGTEQYF. The CDR3 nucleotides read TGTGCCTGGAGTGTAGAACGCGGGACCGAGCAGTACTTC.

There are a few counts of this clone. The CDR3 region is CASSIGGTEKNIQYF. CDR3 DNA: TGTGCCAGTAGTATAGGTGGGACAGAGAAAAACATTCAGTACTTC. The V and J genes are TRBV19 and TRBJ2-4; 7 positions agree with TRBD1. CDR1 is LNHDA and CDR2 is SQIVND in the germline V gene (reference sequence). The CDR3 runs 15 residues. Losses at the gene ends were 1 base for V and 4 bases for J; bases not matched to a gene: 4.

This chain uses TRBV2 with TRBJ1-2; 7 positions agree with TRBD1. J was trimmed by 6 bases and V by 4 bases; bases with no gene match: 5. The CDR3 extends over 13 amino acids. Germline loops: CDR1 SNHLY, CDR2 FYNNEI. DNA for the CDR3: TGTGCCAGCAGTGTTGACAGGGAGAATGGCTACACCTTC. This gives the protein CASSVDRENGYTF.

This clone was detected only a few times. V and J are TRBV5-1 and TRBJ2-7; 11 nucleotides align to TRBD1. The V gene end was trimmed by 3 bases and the J gene end by 5 bases; junction bases not matched to a gene: 7. Germline V gene data show CDR1 as SGHRS and CDR2 as YFSETQ. This CDR3 has 15 amino acids. CDR3 bases: TGCGCCAGCAGCTACGGACAGGGGGCTCTCAACGAGCAGTACTTC. Translated, it gives CASSYGQGALNEQYF.

In its sample, this clone was seen a few times. The J gene is TRBJ1-1, the V gene TRBV5-4; D call uncertain. CDR3 length equals 15 residues. V dropped 1 base and J dropped 1 base, with 11 bases sitting between them. Germline lookup yields CDR1 SGHNT and CDR2 YYREEE (reference sequence). CDR3 nucleotide sequence: TGTGCCAGCAGCTTGTGGCGGAAAGCGAACACTGAAGCTTTCTTT. This encodes CASSLWRKANTEAFF.

The chain recombines TRBV19 with TRBJ1-2; the D gene is possibly TRBD1 (6 bases). V lost 4 bases, J lost 4 bases, and 19 bases lay in between. CDR3 length: 16 residues. The germline gives CDR1 LNHDA, CDR2 SQIVND (reference sequence). The CDR3 bases are TGTGCCAGTAGTACCTCTCTCGTCGCAGGGGCCTATGGCTACACCTTC. Translating gives CASSTSLVAGAYGYTF.

This chain uses TRBV27 with TRBJ2-7; D perhaps matches TRBD2 (5 bases). V was shortened by 1 base and J by 0 bases, with 16 bases between the two germline ends. Germline CDR1 and CDR2: MNHEY and SMNVEV (reference sequence). The CDR3 contains 17 residues. CDR3 region: CASSLLAGKFSSYEQYF. The CDR3 bases are TGTGCCAGCAGTTTATTGGCCGGGAAGTTCAGCTCCTACGAGCAGTACTTC.

This chain connects TRBV5-1 to TRBJ1-2, with TRBD1 identical over 8 bases. This CDR3 contains 12 residues. Germline trimming cut 4 bases from V and 10 bases from J; bases unmatched to any gene: 6. Germline assignment: CDR1 SGHRS and CDR2 YFSETQ. CDR3 protein: CASSPGQGFYTF. CDR3 coding DNA: TGCGCCAGCAGCCCTGGACAGGGATTCTACACCTTC.

Of note for this clone: Other DNA sequences in this sample translate to the same CDR3. The chain has TRBV11-2 and TRBJ2-7; 11 positions match TRBD2. This CDR3 has 13 residues. V was pared by 8 bases and J by 3 bases, with 3 bases of the junction left unmatched. Germline assignment: CDR1 SGHAT and CDR2 FQNNGV. Here the CDR3 reads CASGGTSGYEQYF. The CDR3 coding sequence is TGTGCCAGCGGCGGGACTAGCGGCTACGAGCAGTACTTC.

This chain connects TRBV10-2 to TRBJ1-6; D gene ambiguous. Germline-derived CDR1 and CDR2 are WSHSY and SAAADI. This CDR3 is built from 14 residues. Trimming cost V 6 bases and J 8 bases, with 14 bases left between them. This CDR3 reads CASSAPLEHSPLHF. CDR3 nucleotide sequence: TGCGCCAGCAGCGCACCTCTCGAGCATTCACCCCTCCACTTT.

The chain uses TRBV28 and TRBJ1-1; D gene ambiguous. Trimming removed 3 bases at V and 1 base at J, with 9 bases between. Germline V gene data show CDR1 as MDHEN and CDR2 as SYDVKM. This CDR3 has 14 residues. CDR3 residues: CASSLATRNTEAFF. Here the CDR3 DNA reads TGTGCCAGCAGTTTGGCAACCCGGAACACTGAAGCTTTCTTT.

The chain recombines TRBV28 with TRBJ2-7; TRBD2 matches at 10 bases. The ends lost 8 bases at V and 6 bases at J; junction bases unmatched: 13. Per germline, CDR1 MDHEN and CDR2 SYDVKM. This CDR3 region has 15 residues. Written as DNA, the CDR3 is TGTGCCAGCGAAACGGGAGGAGCGGGAGGGCGCGAGCAGTACTTC. As protein: CASETGGAGGREQYF.

A single count supports this clone. V usage is TRBV6-5 and J usage is TRBJ2-7, with 12 bases that match TRBD1. Losses at the gene ends were 6 bases for V and 2 bases for J; bases not matched to a gene: 5. CDR3 size: 15 residues. Germline loops: CDR1 MNHEY, CDR2 SVGAGI. CDR3 sequence: CASRLRDRGPYEQYF. The CDR3 DNA reads as TGTGCCAGCAGACTTCGGGACAGGGGGCCCTACGAGCAGTACTTC.

The chain links TRBV28 to TRBJ2-7; 7 nucleotides match TRBD2. The CDR3 loop spans 15 amino acids. From germline, CDR1 is MDHEN and CDR2 SYDVKM. V lost 2 bases to trimming and J lost 4 bases; unmatched junction nucleotides: 8. CDR3 sequence: CASSLGGGKGYEQYF. The CDR3 DNA reads TGTGCCAGCAGTTTAGGGGGAGGGAAAGGGTACGAGCAGTACTTC.

The chain recombines TRBV28 with TRBJ1-4; no reliable D call. Trimming stripped 5 bases from V and 2 bases from J, with 9 bases between. The CDR3 has 14 amino acids. Germline loops: CDR1 MDHEN, CDR2 SYDVKM. The CDR3 spells CASSPPSTNEKLFF. In nucleotides, the CDR3 is TGTGCCAGCAGTCCCCCGAGTACTAATGAAAAACTGTTTTTT.

The CDR3 reads CASSQDWTGTGEKLFF. The CDR3 region has the DNA TGTGCCAGCAGCCAAGATTGGACCGGGACAGGCGAAAAACTGTTTTTT. This chain links TRBV4-2 with TRBJ1-4, with TRBD1 matching over 8 bases. The CDR3 is 16 residues long. The V and J ends lost 0 bases and 8 bases, in that order; junction bases with no gene match: 8. Germline lookup yields CDR1 LGHNA and CDR2 YNFKEQ.

The V call is TRBV28, the J call TRBJ1-4, with TRBD1 identical over 7 bases. V dropped 10 bases and J dropped 7; count of bases not matched to a gene: 12. The germline CDR1 and CDR2 sequences are MDHEN and SYDVKM. This CDR3 contains 14 residues. The CDR3 loop is CATRTAGGSEKLFF. The CDR3 DNA reads as TGTGCCACTCGAACGGCAGGGGGGAGTGAAAAACTGTTTTTT.

The J gene is TRBJ2-2, the V gene TRBV5-6; TRBD2 is a possible D gene (6 bases). Trimming took 3 bases from V and 1 from J, leaving 7 bases between them. The CDR3 loop spans 14 amino acids. The V gene's germline CDR1 is SGHDT and CDR2 YYEEEE. The CDR3 sequence is CASSWRGNTGELFF. CDR3 DNA sequence: TGTGCCAGCAGCTGGCGGGGGAACACCGGGGAGCTGTTTTTT.

The chain has TRBV19 and TRBJ1-5; 8 nucleotides agree with TRBD1. The germline V gene encodes CDR1 LNHDA and CDR2 SQIVND (reference sequence). The trim removed 5 bases at V and 5 bases at J, leaving 8 bases unmatched. The length of the CDR3 is 15 residues. CDR3 sequence (DNA): TGTGCCAGTAGTTCCCGACAGGGGAGCTATCAGCCCCAGCATTTT. Translated, it gives CASSSRQGSYQPQHF.

This chain links TRBV7-2 with TRBJ1-2; D gene uncertain. The germline CDR1 and CDR2 sequences are SGHTA and FQGNSA. Between the trimmed V and J ends, which lost 5 bases and 0 bases, there was a span of 16 bases. The length of the CDR3 is 16 residues. The CDR3 loop reads CASSKMAADANYGYTF. In DNA form, the CDR3 reads TGTGCCAGCAGCAAGATGGCGGCGGATGCTAACTATGGCTACACCTTC.

The chain couples TRBV19 to TRBJ2-1, with unresolved D. There are 12 residues in the CDR3. CDR1 and CDR2 (germline): LNHDA, SQIVND (reference sequence). The V and J ends lost 7 bases and 1 base respectively, with 5 bases between them. The DNA of the CDR3 is TGTGCCAGTACCAGTTCCTACAATGAGCAGTTCTTC. Protein: CASTSSYNEQFF.

The J gene is TRBJ1-1, the V gene TRBV11-3, with TRBD1 as a possible D gene (5 bases). This CDR3 spans 16 amino acids. Trimming took 5 bases from V and 1 from J, leaving 17 bases between them. In germline, CDR1 is SGHNT, CDR2 YENEEA. CDR3 region: CASSPGTHTENTEAFF. CDR3 DNA: TGTGCCAGCAGCCCCGGGACTCATACTGAGAACACTGAAGCTTTCTTT.

Only a few counts were recorded for this clone. The identical CDR3 is also encoded by other nucleotide sequences in the sample. The gene calls are TRBV27 and TRBJ2-7; TRBD2 might be the D (5 bases). CDR1 MNHEY and CDR2 SMNVEV come from the germline V gene (reference sequence). The germline V and J ends were trimmed by 0 bases and 2 bases, with 11 bases remaining between them. This CDR3 is 15 amino acids long. The CDR3 nucleotides read TGTGCCAGCAGTTTATCGAGGGCCGCACCCTACGAGCAGTACTTC. The encoded protein is CASSLSRAAPYEQYF.

V usage is TRBV19 and J usage is TRBJ1-5; no firm D call. Trimming pared 5 bases from V and 0 bases from J, leaving 8 bases between. CDR3 length equals 14 residues. Germline V gives CDR1 LNHDA, CDR2 SQIVND (reference sequence). The CDR3 sequence: CASSAELSNQPQHF. In DNA, the CDR3 is TGTGCCAGTAGTGCGGAACTTAGCAATCAGCCCCAGCATTTT.

This sequence joins TRBV6-1 and TRBJ2-7, with 8 bases aligning to TRBD2. The length of the CDR3 is 17 residues. The V and J ends lost 3 bases and 0 bases, in that order; junction bases with no gene match: 10. Looked up from germline, CDR1 is MNHNS and CDR2 is SASEGT. The DNA for the CDR3 is TGTGCCAGCAGTGACGCCTCAAGCGGGGGATACTCCTACGAGCAGTACTTC. Its translation is CASSDASSGGYSYEQYF.

In nucleotides, the CDR3 is TGTGCCTCTCAAGGAGGGAGGGACACTGAAGCTTTCTTT. Amino acid sequence: CASQGGRDTEAFF. The genes are TRBV28 and TRBJ1-1; unclear D gene. CDR1 and CDR2 from the germline V gene are MDHEN and SYDVKM. The length of the CDR3 is 13 residues. Deletions cut 11 bases from V and 3 bases from J, with 16 bases between. Full variable domain (outside the CDR3, taken from reference TRBV28 and TRBJ1-1): DVKVTQSSRYLVKRTGEKVFLECVQDMDHENMFWYRQDPGLGLRLIYFSYDVKMKEKGDIPEGYSVSREKKERFSLILESASTNQTSMYLCASQGGRDTEAFFGQGTRLTVV.

The chain has TRBV5-1 and TRBJ2-5; 9 bases line up with TRBD2. The CDR3 is made up of 18 amino acids. Germline loops: CDR1 SGHRS, CDR2 YFSETQ. Germline trimming cut 2 bases from V and 2 bases from J; bases unmatched to any gene: 13. CDR3 loop: CASSFGRGGLLRQETQYF. The CDR3 nucleotides read TGCGCCAGCAGCTTCGGGCGGGGGGGCCTTCTGAGACAAGAGACCCAGTACTTC.

The chain uses TRBV10-3 and TRBJ1-5; D is unresolved. The germline CDR1 and CDR2 sequences are ENHRY and SYGVKD. Trimming stripped 0 bases from V and 6 bases from J, with 18 bases between. The CDR3 runs to 17 residues. In nucleotides, the CDR3 is TGTGCCATCAGTGAGTCCCAATCGGCAGGTCCTTTTCAGCCCCAGCATTTT. Protein product: CAISESQSAGPFQPQHF.